This T cell receptor (beta chain) emerged from a study of long-term antiretroviral therapy in people with HIV. V lost 2 bases and J lost 6, with 21 bases in between. Germline loops: CDR1 LNHDA, CDR2 SQIVND (reference sequence). The CDR3 has 17 amino acids. Researchers ran immunoSEQ v3.0 at survey level. Measured with immunoSEQ multiplex PCR; TCRdb has only the in-frame clones, and not every one. The data show approximately 21,000 clones, more than 70% seen once. The specimen was unsorted PBMCs, collected 0.5 years before starting antiretroviral therapy. This chain links TRBV19 with TRBJ2-3, with D perhaps matching TRBD2 (5 bases). This receptor was taken from a man younger than 35 with HIV. CDR3 loop: CASSIKEGRVPPDTQYF. The CDR3 DNA reads as TGTGCCAGTAGTATAAAAGAGGGCAGAGTTCCGCCGGATACGCAGTATTTT.